These 13 T cell receptor beta chains were all obtained from the same sample, sequenced in a study of metastatic and nonmetastatic thyroid tumors. No treatment had been given to any patient before thyroid surgery. TCRdb redid the clone calls on the PCR reads using MiXCR. The sample has 30,000 to 35,000 clones; 25% to 30% are singletons. Sequenced input: blood. The receptors derive from a female donor with papillary thyroid cancer or a benign thyroid nodule (not recorded which). Some clones in this sample may be carry-over from other donors' samples.

This clone occurred many times. DNA for the CDR3: TGTGCCTTACCCCGGGACAGGGGGACTGAAGCTTTCTTT. Its protein product is CALPRDRGTEAFF. The chain recombines TRBV30 with TRBJ1-1; 11 bases map to TRBD1. This CDR3 contains 13 residues. Germline V CDR1 and CDR2: GTSNPN, SVGIG (reference sequence). With 7 bases clipped from V and 5 bases from J, the junction kept 6 bases outside the gene matches.

This chain uses TRBV6-2 or TRBV6-3 with TRBJ2-6; 8 positions match TRBD1. The CDR3 is 19 residues long. Germline CDR1 MNHEY, CDR2 SVGEGT. V gave up 5 bases and J gave up 0 bases; unmatched junction bases: 12. The CDR3 coding sequence is TGTGCCAGCAGTCCCTGGACAGGGCTACATCTCTCTGGGGCCAACGTCCTGACTTTC. It codes for CASSPWTGLHLSGANVLTF.

Ten or more counts support this clone. The V call is TRBV11-1, the J call TRBJ2-5; 7 positions agree with TRBD2. V shed 3 bases, J shed 2 bases, and the junction held 0 bases outside the gene matches. CDR3 length: 13 residues. Germline loops: CDR1 SGHAT, CDR2 FQDESV (reference sequence). CDR3: CASSLGGQETQYF. Here the CDR3 DNA reads TGTGCCAGCAGCTTGGGGGGGCAAGAGACCCAGTACTTC.

V is TRBV4-2 and J is TRBJ2-7; 7 nucleotides agree with TRBD1. CDR3 length equals 17 residues. Germline V gene sequence: CDR1 LGHNA, CDR2 YNFKEQ. The V segment lost 0 bases and the J segment 3 bases; nucleotides outside the gene matches: 11. CDR3 in amino acids: CASSQDPTHDRDYEQYF. Written as DNA, the CDR3 is TGTGCCAGCAGCCAAGATCCCACCCACGACAGGGACTACGAGCAGTACTTC.

V gene TRBV13 combines with J gene TRBJ2-7, with D possibly TRBD2 on 6 matching bases. The V gene lost 4 bases and the J gene lost 4 bases, with 11 bases spanning the gap. The CDR3 covers 13 residues. Germline lookup yields CDR1 PRHDT and CDR2 FYEKMQ (reference sequence). The CDR3 DNA follows: TGTGCCAGCAGCTCCTCTCGGGGGTACGAGCAGTACTTC. Translated, it gives CASSSSRGYEQYF.

The chain has TRBV4-3 and TRBJ2-7; 7 nucleotides match TRBD2. The CDR3 covers 18 residues. After removal of 1 base from V and 3 bases from J, the junction contained 15 bases not matched to a gene. Germline values: CDR1 LGHNA, CDR2 YSLEER. CDR3 amino acids: CASSQAFKGASGFYEQYF. CDR3 sequence (DNA): TGCGCCAGCAGCCAAGCTTTTAAAGGGGCTAGCGGATTCTACGAGCAGTACTTC.

The sample holds a few counts of this clone. This sequence joins TRBV12-3 or TRBV12-4 and TRBJ1-5, with 7 nucleotides matching TRBD1. The CDR3 consists of 15 residues. Losses at the gene ends were 5 bases for V and 1 base for J; bases not matched to a gene: 5. The CDR3 reads CASSPTGQSNQPQHF. The CDR3 DNA reads TGTGCCAGCAGTCCCACGGGACAGAGCAATCAGCCCCAGCATTTT.

A single count supports this clone. The chain is built from TRBV20-1 and TRBJ1-2; the D is unclear. Germline lookup yields CDR1 DFQATT and CDR2 SNEGSKA (reference sequence). V was clipped by 5 bases and J by 7 bases, with 11 bases between them. The CDR3 runs to 11 residues. The CDR3 spells CSAAPTGGYTF. The CDR3 DNA is TGCAGTGCTGCCCCGACTGGTGGCTACACCTTC.

The chain uses TRBV28 and TRBJ1-6; D is unclear. Per the germline V gene, CDR1 is MDHEN and CDR2 is SYDVKM. The CDR3 sequence is 14 residues long. V was trimmed by 2 bases and J by 5 bases, leaving 7 bases between them. The CDR3 loop is CASSLPSDNSPLHF. The CDR3 nucleotides read TGTGCCAGCAGTTTACCTTCTGATAATTCACCCCTCCACTTT.

This clone was counted a few times. The chain couples TRBV6-4 to TRBJ1-1, with 7 nucleotides matching TRBD1. CDR3 length: 14 residues. V dropped 3 bases and J dropped 5; count of bases not matched to a gene: 6. Germline values: CDR1 MRHNA, CDR2 SNTAGT. For the CDR3, the DNA is TGTGCCAGCAGTGAGGCAGGGGGAATGACTGAAGCTTTCTTT. Translation gives CASSEAGGMTEAFF.

Many counts were recorded for this clone. This sequence joins TRBV12-3 or TRBV12-4 and TRBJ2-5; 7 bases align to TRBD1. This CDR3 region has 14 residues. With V trimmed by 4 bases and J by 5 bases, 7 bases remained unmatched. The CDR3 nucleotides read TGTGCCAGCAGTTCCTATACAGGGGATGAGACCCAGTACTTC. Protein product: CASSSYTGDETQYF.

J is TRBJ2-1 and V is TRBV28; 8 bases align to TRBD2. CDR3 size: 14 residues. V was pared by 3 bases and J by 6 bases, with 4 bases of the junction left unmatched. Per germline, CDR1 MDHEN and CDR2 SYDVKM. The CDR3 nucleotides read TGTGCCAGCAGTTTCTCCCTAGCGGGCAATGAGCAGTTCTTC. As protein: CASSFSLAGNEQFF.

This clone was observed a handful of times. Given a much more abundant clone one base away, this may be a read error. The chain carries TRBV7-9 and TRBJ1-4, with D uncertain. CDR3 length: 11 residues. Germline CDR1 SEHNR, CDR2 FQNEAQ (reference sequence). The CDR3, as DNA: TGTGCCATAAAGACCGGGGTTAAAGTGCTTTTT. This translates into CAIKTGVKVLF.